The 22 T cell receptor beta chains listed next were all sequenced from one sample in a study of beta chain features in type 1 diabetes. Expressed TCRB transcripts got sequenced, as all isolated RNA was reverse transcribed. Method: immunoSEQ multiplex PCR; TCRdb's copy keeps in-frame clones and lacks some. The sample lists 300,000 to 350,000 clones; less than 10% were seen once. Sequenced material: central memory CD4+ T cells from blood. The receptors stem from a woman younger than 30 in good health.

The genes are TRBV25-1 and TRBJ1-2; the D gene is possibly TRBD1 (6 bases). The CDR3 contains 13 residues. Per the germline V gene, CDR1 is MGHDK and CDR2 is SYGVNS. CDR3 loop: CAADSGQGYGYTF. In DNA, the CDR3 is TGTGCTGCAGATTCGGGACAAGGATATGGCTACACCTTC.

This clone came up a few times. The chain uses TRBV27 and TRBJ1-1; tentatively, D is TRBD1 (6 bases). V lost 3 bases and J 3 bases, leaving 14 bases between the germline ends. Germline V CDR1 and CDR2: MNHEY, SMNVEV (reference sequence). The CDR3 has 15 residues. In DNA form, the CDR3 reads TGTGCCAGCAGTTTTTCAGGGGCGGTGGACACTGAAGCTTTCTTT. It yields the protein CASSFSGAVDTEAFF.

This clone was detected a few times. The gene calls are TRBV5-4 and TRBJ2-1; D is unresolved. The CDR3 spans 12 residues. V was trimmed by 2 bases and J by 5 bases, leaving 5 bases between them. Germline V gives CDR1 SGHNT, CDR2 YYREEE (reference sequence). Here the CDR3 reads CASSFSDNEQFF. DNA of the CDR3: TGTGCCAGCAGCTTCTCTGACAATGAGCAGTTCTTC. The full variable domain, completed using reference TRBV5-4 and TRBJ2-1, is ETGVTQSPTHLIKTRGQQVTLRCSSQSGHNTVSWYQQALGQGPQFIFQYYREEENGRGNFPPRFSGLQFPNYSSELNVNALELDDSALYLCASSFSDNEQFFGPGTRLTVL.

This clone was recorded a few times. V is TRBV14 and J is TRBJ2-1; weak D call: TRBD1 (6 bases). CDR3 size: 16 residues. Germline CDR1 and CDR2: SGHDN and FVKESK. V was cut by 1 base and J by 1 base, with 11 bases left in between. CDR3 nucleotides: TGTGCCAGCAGCCAAGCTAGGGGGTTTTCCTACAATGAGCAGTTCTTC. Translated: CASSQARGFSYNEQFF.

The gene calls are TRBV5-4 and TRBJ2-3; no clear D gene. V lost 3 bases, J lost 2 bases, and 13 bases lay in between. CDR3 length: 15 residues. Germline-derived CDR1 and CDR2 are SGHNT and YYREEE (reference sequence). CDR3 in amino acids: CASSYLGGNTDTQYF. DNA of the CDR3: TGTGCCAGCAGCTACTTGGGCGGAAACACAGATACGCAGTATTTT.

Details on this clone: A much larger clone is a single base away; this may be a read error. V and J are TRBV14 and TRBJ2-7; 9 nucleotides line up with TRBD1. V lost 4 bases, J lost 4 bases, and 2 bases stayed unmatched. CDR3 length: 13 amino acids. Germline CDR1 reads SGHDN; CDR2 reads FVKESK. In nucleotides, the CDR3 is TGTGCCAGCAGCCGGGACAGGGTTTACGAGCAGTACTTC. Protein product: CASSRDRVYEQYF.

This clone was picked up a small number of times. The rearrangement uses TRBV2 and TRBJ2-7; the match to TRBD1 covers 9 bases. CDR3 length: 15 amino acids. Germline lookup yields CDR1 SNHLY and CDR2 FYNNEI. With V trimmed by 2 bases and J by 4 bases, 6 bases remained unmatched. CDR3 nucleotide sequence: TGTGCCAGCAGTGAATTGGGACAGGGACCGTACGAGCAGTACTTC. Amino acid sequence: CASSELGQGPYEQYF.

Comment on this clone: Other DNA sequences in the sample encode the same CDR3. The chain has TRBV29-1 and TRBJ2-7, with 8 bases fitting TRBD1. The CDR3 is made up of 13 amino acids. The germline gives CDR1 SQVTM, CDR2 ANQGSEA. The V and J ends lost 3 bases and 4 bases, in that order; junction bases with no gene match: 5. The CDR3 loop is CSVETDRDYEQYF. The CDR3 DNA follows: TGCAGCGTTGAGACGGACAGGGATTACGAGCAGTACTTC.

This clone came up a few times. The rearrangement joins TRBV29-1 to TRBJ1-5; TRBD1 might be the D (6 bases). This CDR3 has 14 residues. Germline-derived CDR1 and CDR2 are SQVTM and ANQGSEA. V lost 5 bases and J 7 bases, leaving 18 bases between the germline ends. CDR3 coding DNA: TGCAGCGTTATTATAGGGGACAAAGAACAGCCCCAGCATTTT. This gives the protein CSVIIGDKEQPQHF.

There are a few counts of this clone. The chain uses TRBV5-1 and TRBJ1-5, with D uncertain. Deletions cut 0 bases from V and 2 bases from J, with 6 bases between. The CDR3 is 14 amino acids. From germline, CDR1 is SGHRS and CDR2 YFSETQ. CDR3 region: CASSLVGGNQPQHF. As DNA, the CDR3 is TGCGCCAGCAGCTTGGTTGGCGGCAATCAGCCCCAGCATTTT. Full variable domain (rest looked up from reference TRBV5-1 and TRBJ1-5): KAGVTQTPRYLIKTRGQQVTLSCSPISGHRSVSWYQQTPGQGLQFLFEYFSETQRNKGNFPGRFSGRQFSNSRSEMNVSTLELGDSALYLCASSLVGGNQPQHFGDGTRLSIL.

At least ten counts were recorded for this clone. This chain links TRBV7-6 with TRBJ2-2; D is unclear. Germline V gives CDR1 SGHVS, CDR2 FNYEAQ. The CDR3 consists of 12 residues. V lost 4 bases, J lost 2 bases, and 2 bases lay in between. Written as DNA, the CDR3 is TGTGCCAGCAGCTCCAACACCGGGGAGCTGTTTTTT. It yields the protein CASSSNTGELFF.

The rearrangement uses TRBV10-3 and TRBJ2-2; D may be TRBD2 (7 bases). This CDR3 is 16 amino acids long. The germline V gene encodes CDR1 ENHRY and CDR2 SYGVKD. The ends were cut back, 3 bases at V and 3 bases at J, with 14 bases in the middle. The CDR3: CAISDPRGGDTGELFF. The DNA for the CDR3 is TGTGCCATCAGTGACCCACGAGGGGGGGACACCGGGGAGCTGTTTTTT.

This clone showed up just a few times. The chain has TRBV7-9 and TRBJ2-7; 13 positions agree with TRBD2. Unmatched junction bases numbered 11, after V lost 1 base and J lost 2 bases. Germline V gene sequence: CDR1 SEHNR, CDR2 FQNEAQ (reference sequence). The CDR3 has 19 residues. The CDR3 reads CASSLGRTSGSPYPYEQYF. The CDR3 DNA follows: TGTGCCAGCAGCTTAGGAAGGACTAGCGGGAGCCCTTACCCCTACGAGCAGTACTTC.

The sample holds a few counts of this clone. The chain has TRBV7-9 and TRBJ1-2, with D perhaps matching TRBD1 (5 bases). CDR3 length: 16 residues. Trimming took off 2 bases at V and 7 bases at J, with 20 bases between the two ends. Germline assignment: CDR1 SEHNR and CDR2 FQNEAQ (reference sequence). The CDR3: CASSLQAGPGMVGYTF. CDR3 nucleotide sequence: TGTGCCAGCAGCTTACAGGCGGGGCCAGGGATGGTTGGCTACACCTTC.

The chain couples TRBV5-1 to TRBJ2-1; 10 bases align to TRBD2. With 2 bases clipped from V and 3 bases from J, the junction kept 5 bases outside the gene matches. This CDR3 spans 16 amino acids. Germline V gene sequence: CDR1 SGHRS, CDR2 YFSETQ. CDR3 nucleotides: TGCGCCAGCAGCTTATCAGCGGGAGGGCTCTACAATGAGCAGTTCTTC. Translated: CASSLSAGGLYNEQFF.

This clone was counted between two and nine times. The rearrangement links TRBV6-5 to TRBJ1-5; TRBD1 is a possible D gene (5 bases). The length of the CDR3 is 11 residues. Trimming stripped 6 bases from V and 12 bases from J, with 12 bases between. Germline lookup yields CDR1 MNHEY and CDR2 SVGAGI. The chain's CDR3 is CASRAGGLQHF. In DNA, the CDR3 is TGTGCCAGCAGAGCGGGGGGTCTCCAGCATTTT.

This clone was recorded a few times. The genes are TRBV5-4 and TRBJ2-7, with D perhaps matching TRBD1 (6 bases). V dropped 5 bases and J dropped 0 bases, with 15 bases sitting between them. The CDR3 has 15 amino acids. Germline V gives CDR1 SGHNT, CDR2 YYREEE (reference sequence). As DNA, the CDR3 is TGTGCCAGCAGTCCAGGACAGTTTCTCTCCTACGAGCAGTACTTC. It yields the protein CASSPGQFLSYEQYF.

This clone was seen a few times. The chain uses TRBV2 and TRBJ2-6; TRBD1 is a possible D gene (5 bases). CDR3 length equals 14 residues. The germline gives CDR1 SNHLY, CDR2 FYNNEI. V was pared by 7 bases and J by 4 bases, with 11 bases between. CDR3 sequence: CASKGAAGANVLTF. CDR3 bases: TGTGCCAGCAAAGGGGCAGCCGGGGCCAACGTCCTGACTTTC.

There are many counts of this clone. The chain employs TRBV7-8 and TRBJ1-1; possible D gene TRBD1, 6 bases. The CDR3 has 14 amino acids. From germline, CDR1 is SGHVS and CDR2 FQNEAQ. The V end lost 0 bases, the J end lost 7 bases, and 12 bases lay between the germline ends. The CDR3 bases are TGTGCCAGCAGCTTAGCCGGGGGGCTGGTTGAAGCTTTCTTT. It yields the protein CASSLAGGLVEAFF. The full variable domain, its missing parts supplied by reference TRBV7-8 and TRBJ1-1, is GAGVSQSPRYKVAKRGQDVALRCDPISGHVSLFWYQQALGQGPEFLTYFQNEAQLDKSGLPSDRFFAERPEGSVSTLKIQRTQQEDSAVYLCASSLAGGLVEAFFGQGTRLTVV.

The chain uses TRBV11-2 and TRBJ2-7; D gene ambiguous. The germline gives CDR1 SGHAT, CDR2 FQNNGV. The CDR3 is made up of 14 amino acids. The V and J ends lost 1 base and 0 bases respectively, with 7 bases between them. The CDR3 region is CASSLVRSSYEQYF. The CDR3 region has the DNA TGTGCCAGCAGCTTAGTCCGGAGCTCCTACGAGCAGTACTTC.

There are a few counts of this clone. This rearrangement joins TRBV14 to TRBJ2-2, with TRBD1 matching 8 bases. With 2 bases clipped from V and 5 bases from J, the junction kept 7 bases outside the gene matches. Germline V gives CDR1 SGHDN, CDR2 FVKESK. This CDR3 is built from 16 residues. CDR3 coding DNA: TGTGCCAGCAGCCAAAGTTGGACAGGGTATACCGGGGAGCTGTTTTTT. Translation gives CASSQSWTGYTGELFF.

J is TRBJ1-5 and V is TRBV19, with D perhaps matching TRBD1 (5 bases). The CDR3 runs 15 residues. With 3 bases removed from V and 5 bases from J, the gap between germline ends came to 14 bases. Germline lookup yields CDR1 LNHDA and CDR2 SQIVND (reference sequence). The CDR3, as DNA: TGTGCCAGTAGTATTATGATCGGGACCGATCAGCCCCAGCATTTT. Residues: CASSIMIGTDQPQHF.